The clone carrying this TCR beta chain was counted between two and nine times. The data are from a study of blood T cells in healthy people across ages. The CDR3 length is 13 residues. The V end was cut by 5 bases, the J end by 10 bases, with 16 bases between. Germline CDR1 is MNHEY and CDR2 is SVGEGT. A second PCR, run for 7 to 11 cycles, used a sample-barcoded 5' primer plus a J-beta primer mix. TCRdb redid the calling of the 5' RACE reads with MiXCR, one entry per CDR3 protein. The sample carries some 1.8 million distinct CDR3 sequences, about 39% recorded once. The receptor was isolated from a human donor in good health. V usage is TRBV6-2 or TRBV6-3 and J usage is TRBJ2-3; D possibly matches TRBD1 or TRBD2 (5 bases each). Sequences were obtained from blood. CDR3 sequence reads: CASSLGAFEAQYF. CDR3 DNA sequence: TGTGCCAGCAGTCTCGGGGCGTTTGAGGCGCAGTATTTT.